This T cell receptor beta chain stems from a study of response to subunit inactivated influenza vaccine listed by TCRdb under 2018. Describing the broader study: To follow how T cells responded to a trivalent subunit inactivated influenza vaccine, the researchers relied on deep quantitative profiling of the T cell receptor repertoire. The paper's findings and limits, for the study overall: According to the authors, only a limited number of new T cells may be recruited by each seasonal influenza vaccination.

Libraries were constructed by RT-PCR. Sequencing relied on an Illumina HiSeq 2500. TCRdb handled the public reads itself, with Q25 trimming in fastp and clone calling in MiXCR, and kept productive beta chains. Each CDR3 protein appears once, grouped with its most common genes and DNA. This sample comprises 800,000 or so distinct CDR3 sequences, around 20% of them detected only once. Together, the top ten hold 10% of the sample. This clonotype was recorded a few times. No antigen is known for it. It has no much larger one-base neighbor in the sample; base qualities were not kept. CDR1 and CDR2 were assigned from the germline V gene (reference sequence) as DFQATT and SNEGSKA. Its CDR3 holds 12 amino acids, cysteine through phenylalanine. Solely the CDR3 DNA is kept, with 36 bases framed from the first base. Relative to germline, V is missing 3 bases and J is missing 5 bases, with 3 bases of the junction outside any gene match.

This receptor was taken from a man aged 50 or older who received an inactivated influenza vaccine. Donor details come from another sample of the same person, matched by shared clones. The V and J segments used are TRBV20-1 and TRBJ2-7, with 8 central nucleotides matching TRBD2. The sequencing here drew on PBMCs from blood, taken around 5 days after vaccination. The DNA sequence reads TGCAGTGCTAGGCGTAGCGGGAACGAGCAGTACTTC. Translated, this is CSARRSGNEQYF.